A selection of T cell receptor beta chains follows, all from one sample in a study of shared clonotypes between healthy human individuals. Assay used: immunoSEQ multiplex PCR; TCRdb lists only in-frame clones, some missing. The sample holds millions of clones, around nine tenths seen once. Sequenced input: naive CD4+ T cells sorted from blood. The receptors were sampled from a man aged 18 to 35 in good health. Each CDR3 is given with its conserved first and last residue. Each record gives: V gene, D gene, clone size, J gene, CDR3 protein, CDR3 DNA. The D gene is left open where the match is weak. Not every row has a clone size; where given, it reads once, few, many or a size class.

TRBV7-2,NA,NA,TRBJ2-1,CASSQVAAPSYNEQFF,TGTGCCAGCAGCCAAGTAGCGGCCCCCTCCTACAATGAGCAGTTCTTC
TRBV7-7,NA,NA,TRBJ2-1,CASSLVFGSYNEQFF,TGTGCTAGCAGCTTAGTTTTCGGCAGTTACAATGAGCAGTTCTTC
TRBV6-1,NA,NA,TRBJ1-2,CASSGGTTLYGYTF,TGTGCCAGCAGTGGGGGGACCACTCTCTATGGCTACACCTTC
TRBV19,NA,NA,TRBJ2-5,CASSMFLGSVKAKETQYF,TGTGCCAGTAGTATGTTTTTGGGGTCAGTGAAAGCGAAAGAGACCCAGTACTTC
TRBV7-2,TRBD2,NA,TRBJ2-7,CASSNRLAGVSEQYF,TGTGCCAGCAGCAATCGACTAGCGGGAGTATCCGAGCAGTACTTC
TRBV28,TRBD1,NA,TRBJ2-4,CASSLSPGQKKNIQCF,TGTGCCAGCAGTTTAAGCCCGGGACAGAAGAAAAACATTCAGTGCTTC
TRBV11-2,NA,NA,TRBJ1-3,CASSLGGGNTIYF,TGTGCCAGCAGCTTAGGAGGGGGAAACACCATATATTTT
TRBV19,TRBD1,NA,TRBJ1-1,CASSTLTGGGTEAFF,TGTGCCAGTAGTACCTTGACAGGGGGGGGCACTGAAGCTTTCTTT
TRBV5-1,TRBD1,once,TRBJ1-4,CASSPLPGQYGEKLFF,TGCGCCAGCAGCCCACTACCGGGACAGTACGGTGAAAAACTGTTTTTT
TRBV7-2,TRBD2,NA,TRBJ2-7,CASSRSGGVGYEQYF,TGTGCCAGCAGCCGTAGCGGGGGGGTAGGGTACGAGCAGTACTTC
TRBV13,NA,NA,TRBJ2-3,CASSPTRDTQYF,TGTGCCAGCAGCCCTACCAGGGATACGCAGTATTTT
TRBV6-5,NA,NA,TRBJ2-7,CASSPTADKGNRYF,TGTGCCAGCAGCCCTACGGCTGATAAGGGCAACCGGTACTTC
TRBV5-8,NA,NA,TRBJ1-5,CASSLVRQGNQPQHF,TGTGCCAGCAGCTTGGTTCGGCAGGGCAATCAGCCCCAGCATTTT
TRBV30,NA,once,TRBJ2-5,CAWSGPLALEARETQYF,TGTGCCTGGAGTGGACCCTTAGCGCTCGAGGCAAGGGAGACCCAGTACTTC
TRBV18,NA,NA,TRBJ1-2,CASSQGNYGYTF,TGTGCCAGCTCACAGGGGAACTATGGCTACACCTTC
TRBV6-6,NA,NA,TRBJ2-3,CASTSRVTDTQYF,TGTGCCAGCACCTCGCGGGTCACAGATACGCAGTATTTT
TRBV28,NA,NA,TRBJ2-7,CASRGGHEQYF,TGTGCCAGCCGAGGGGGGCACGAGCAGTACTTC
TRBV10-3,TRBD1,NA,TRBJ2-7,CAIGQAYEQYF,TGTGCCATTGGACAGGCCTACGAGCAGTACTTC
TRBV28,NA,NA,TRBJ1-4,CASSLVGPGKEKLFF,TGTGCCAGCAGTTTAGTGGGTCCGGGGAAAGAAAAACTGTTTTTT
TRBV23-1,NA,NA,TRBJ1-5,CASSQWGVAGQPQHF,TGCGCCAGCAGTCAATGGGGGGTGGCGGGACAGCCCCAGCATTTT
TRBV27,NA,NA,TRBJ2-7,CASSLPEPQRDEQYF,TGTGCCAGCAGTTTACCGGAGCCACAAAGGGACGAGCAGTACTTC
TRBV5-6,TRBD2,NA,TRBJ2-5,CASSLKLTSGFQETQYF,TGTGCCAGCAGCTTGAAGTTGACTAGCGGGTTCCAAGAGACCCAGTACTTC
TRBV30,TRBD1,NA,TRBJ2-7,CAGNTKGTGRYEQYF,TGTGCCGGAAACACAAAAGGGACAGGGAGGTACGAGCAGTACTTC
TRBV5-4,TRBD1,NA,TRBJ2-1,CASSRTGGLGNNEQFF,TGTGCCAGCAGCCGTACAGGGGGGCTTGGGAACAATGAGCAGTTCTTC
TRBV29-1,NA,NA,TRBJ2-7,CSVVMDQTEQYF,TGCAGCGTTGTTATGGACCAGACCGAGCAGTACTTC
TRBV5-1,TRBD1,NA,TRBJ1-3,CASSSVQGAAGNTIYF,TGCGCCAGCAGCTCGGTACAGGGGGCGGCTGGAAACACCATATATTTT
TRBV27,NA,NA,TRBJ1-2,CASSLSKVGRDFYGYTF,TGTGCCAGCAGTTTATCGAAGGTTGGCAGAGATTTCTATGGCTACACCTTC
TRBV11-2,NA,once,TRBJ1-2,CASSPGPTTYYGYTF,TGTGCCAGCAGCCCAGGACCGACCACCTACTATGGCTACACCTTC
TRBV10-3,TRBD1,NA,TRBJ2-7,CAISEGDRGPYEQYF,TGTGCCATCAGTGAGGGGGACAGGGGGCCCTACGAGCAGTACTTC
TRBV21-1,NA,NA,TRBJ1-1,CASSTGGDTEAFF,TGTGCCAGCAGCACAGGGGGAGACACTGAAGCTTTCTTT
TRBV6-5,NA,NA,TRBJ2-5,CASRRTEQETQYF,TGTGCCAGCAGAAGGACAGAACAAGAGACCCAGTACTTC
TRBV6-5,NA,NA,TRBJ1-1,CASSYSWGVNTEAFF,TGTGCCAGCAGTTACTCGTGGGGAGTAAACACTGAAGCTTTCTTT
TRBV6-1,NA,NA,TRBJ2-7,CASSESPGLNYEQYF,TGTGCCAGCAGTGAATCACCAGGGTTGAACTACGAGCAGTACTTC
TRBV27,NA,NA,TRBJ2-7,CASSPRGDYEQYF,TGTGCCAGCAGTCCCCGGGGTGACTACGAGCAGTACTTC
TRBV5-6,NA,NA,TRBJ1-4,CASSLAQTPEKLFF,TGTGCCAGCAGCTTGGCCCAAACGCCAGAAAAACTGTTTTTT
TRBV5-6,NA,NA,TRBJ2-5,CASSRGWAGGETQYF,TGTGCCAGCAGCCGAGGCTGGGCAGGCGGGGAGACCCAGTACTTC
TRBV5-1,TRBD2,NA,TRBJ2-1,CASSLEAGRTSGGWNEQFF,TGCGCCAGCAGCTTGGAAGCCGGGAGGACTAGCGGGGGGTGGAATGAGCAGTTCTTC
TRBV5-1,TRBD1,NA,TRBJ2-7,CASRFPGTVEQYF,TGCGCCAGCAGGTTCCCTGGGACAGTCGAGCAGTACTTC